These 29 T cell receptor beta chains originate from one sample sequenced in a study of glioma-infiltrating T cells. The iRepertoire nested amplicon-rescue multiplex PCR amplified TCR alpha and beta CDR3s from RNA. From the multiplex PCR reads, TCRdb called clonotypes with MiXCR, one entry per CDR3 protein. The sample carries over 140,000 distinct CDR3 sequences, around 42% recorded once. Sequencing input: glioma tissue, nonneoplastic brain tissue, or PBMCs (not recorded which). These TCRs come from a human donor with low-grade glioma or glioblastoma, undergoing nonglioma brain surgery, or in good health (not recorded which).

The rearrangement links TRBV7-6 to TRBJ2-3, with D uncertain. From germline, CDR1 is SGHVS and CDR2 FNYEAQ. Trimming pared 5 bases from V and 0 bases from J, leaving 9 bases between. The CDR3 totals 14 residues. In DNA, the CDR3 is TGTGCCAGCAGCCCACAGAGGAGCACAGATACGCAGTATTTT. The encoded protein is CASSPQRSTDTQYF.

There are many counts of this clonotype. This chain joins TRBV6-1 and TRBJ2-5; 8 bases match TRBD1. CDR3 length: 14 amino acids. J was trimmed by 4 bases and V by 6 bases; bases with no gene match: 7. The germline CDR1 and CDR2 sequences are MNHNS and SASEGT. CDR3: CASRQDRGPETQYF. The CDR3 nucleotides are TGTGCCAGCAGACAAGACAGGGGACCAGAGACCCAGTACTTC.

This clonotype was detected a few times. The genes are TRBV11-3 and TRBJ2-3, with D possibly being TRBD1 (5 bases). The V gene lost 5 bases and the J gene lost 3 bases, with 12 bases spanning the gap. Germline lookup yields CDR1 SGHNT and CDR2 YENEEA. The CDR3 is 14 residues long. The CDR3 DNA reads as TGTGCCAGCAGCCGTCAGGGTTCTACAGATACGCAGTATTTT. This gives the protein CASSRQGSTDTQYF.

The chain carries TRBV6-1 and TRBJ1-4, with D hard to call. Germline lookup yields CDR1 MNHNS and CDR2 SASEGT. Trimming removed 6 bases from V and 13 bases from J, with 27 bases in between. The CDR3 consists of 16 residues. The CDR3 DNA reads TGTGCCAGCAGCACCTCTCGCAAAGGGAACAATGAGAGACTGTTTTTT. Translated, it gives CASSTSRKGNNERLFF.

Concerning this clonotype itself: A much more abundant neighbour one base away suggests this may be a read error. This chain uses TRBV2 with TRBJ2-3; D uncertain. The CDR3 runs to 11 residues. Trimming shortened V by 6 bases and J by 7 bases, and 8 bases separated the two germline ends. Germline CDR1 is SNHLY and CDR2 is FYNNEI. The CDR3 nucleotides read TGTGCCAGCAGGGAAAAGTATACGCAGTATTTT. Protein: CASREKYTQYF. The entire variable domain, with the rest obtained from reference TRBV2 and TRBJ2-3, is as follows: EPEVTQTPSHQVTQMGQEVILRCVPISNHLYFYWYRQILGQKVEFLVSFYNNEISEKSEIFDDQFSVERPDGSNFTLKIRSTKLEDSAMYFCASREKYTQYFGPGTRLTVL.

The CDR3 DNA follows: TGCAGTGCTAGCCAAGGACTAGCGGACCCCTACGAGCAGTACTTC. Amino acids: CSASQGLADPYEQYF. The rearrangement joins TRBV20-1 to TRBJ2-7; 10 nucleotides line up with TRBD2. Germline CDR1 DFQATT, CDR2 SNEGSKA (reference sequence). Trimming cost V 3 bases and J 2 bases; bases outside gene matches: 7. The length of the CDR3 is 15 residues.

V gene TRBV6-2 or TRBV6-3 combines with J gene TRBJ2-7; D unclear. The germline V gene has CDR1 MNHEY and CDR2 SVGEGT. The CDR3 length is 13 residues. Trimming stripped 7 bases from V and 2 bases from J, with 12 bases between. CDR3 sequence (DNA): TGTGCCAGCATACGTCGGTCACCCTACGAGCAGTACTTC. Translated: CASIRRSPYEQYF.

This clonotype was seen once. The conserved phenylalanine or tryptophan is not found at the CDR3 terminus, so this likely reflects a read error. The chain is built from TRBV14 and TRBJ1-1; D is possibly TRBD1 (5 bases). The germline CDR1 and CDR2 sequences are SGHDN and FVKESK. This CDR3 has 13 residues. V was clipped by 5 bases and J by 7 bases, with 14 bases between them. The CDR3, as DNA: TGTGCCAGCAGCTTCCTCCCCGACAGTGAAGCTTTCTCT. This codes for CASSFLPDSEAFS.

Here the CDR3 DNA reads TGCAGTGCTAGAGACCCAAGCGGGAGAGATTACGAGCAGTACTTC. Its translation: CSARDPSGRDYEQYF. V usage is TRBV20-1 and J usage is TRBJ2-7; TRBD2 matches 8 bases. This CDR3 contains 15 residues. Germline assignment: CDR1 DFQATT and CDR2 SNEGSKA (reference sequence). With 0 bases clipped from V and 4 bases from J, the junction kept 8 bases outside the gene matches.

The chain is built from TRBV20-1 and TRBJ2-1, with D tentatively TRBD2 (6 bases). This CDR3 has 14 residues. CDR1 is DFQATT, CDR2 SNEGSKA, per germline (reference sequence). With 6 bases removed from V and 2 bases from J, the gap between germline ends came to 14 bases. The CDR3 spells CSALGAGPYNEQFF. In DNA form, the CDR3 reads TGCAGTGCCCTAGGAGCGGGTCCCTACAATGAGCAGTTCTTC.

The chain's CDR3 is CASSYMGIQYF. CDR3 DNA sequence: TGTGCCAGCAGTTATATGGGGATTCAGTACTTC. The gene calls are TRBV6-2 or TRBV6-3 and TRBJ2-4; unclear D gene. The germline gives CDR1 MNHEY, CDR2 SVGEGT. CDR3 length: 11 residues. V lost 3 bases to trimming and J lost 10 bases, with 7 bases between them.

The rearrangement links TRBV10-2 to TRBJ1-1; D unclear. The CDR3 sequence is 15 residues long. Trimming left V 5 bases short and J 6 bases short, with 19 bases between. The germline gives CDR1 WSHSY, CDR2 SAAADI. CDR3 coding DNA: TGCGCCAGCAGTTATGTGTTTAGGGAGCGCGCTGAAGCTTTCTTT. Translating it yields CASSYVFRERAEAFF.

This clonotype was observed a handful of times. V gene TRBV28 combines with J gene TRBJ1-5; possibly TRBD1 for D (6 bases). The CDR3 totals 17 residues. Germline CDR1 MDHEN, CDR2 SYDVKM. Trimming took off 2 bases at V and 0 bases at J, with 14 bases between the two ends. In nucleotides, the CDR3 is TGTGCCAGCAGTTTACCGTTTCAGGGGTATAGCAATCAGCCCCAGCATTTT. It codes for CASSLPFQGYSNQPQHF. Using reference TRBV28 and TRBJ1-5 for the parts outside the CDR3, the full variable domain is DVKVTQSSRYLVKRTGEKVFLECVQDMDHENMFWYRQDPGLGLRLIYFSYDVKMKEKGDIPEGYSVSREKKERFSLILESASTNQTSMYLCASSLPFQGYSNQPQHFGDGTRLSIL.

This clonotype was observed a handful of times. J is TRBJ1-1 and V is TRBV27, with a weak D call TRBD1 (6 bases). With 6 bases removed from V and 0 bases from J, the gap between germline ends came to 14 bases. This CDR3 comprises 15 residues. Germline CDR1 reads MNHEY; CDR2 reads SMNVEV (reference sequence). CDR3 sequence (DNA): TGTGCCAGCAGGCTACTGCAGGGGATGAACACTGAAGCTTTCTTT. This translates into CASRLLQGMNTEAFF.

The table lists this clonotype with a few counts. The chain is built from TRBV7-9 and TRBJ1-1; D is unresolved. Germline assignment: CDR1 SEHNR and CDR2 FQNEAQ (reference sequence). Trimming stripped 2 bases from V and 1 base from J, with 5 bases between. The CDR3 has 13 amino acids. CDR3 in DNA: TGTGCCAGCAGCTTAATGGGGAACACTGAAGCTTTCTTT. Encoded protein: CASSLMGNTEAFF.

This chain uses TRBV7-2 with TRBJ1-4; perhaps TRBD1 as D (5 bases). The V end lost 5 bases, the J end lost 2 bases, and 15 bases lay between the germline ends. In germline, CDR1 is SGHTA, CDR2 FQGNSA. The CDR3 has 16 residues. The CDR3 coding sequence is TGTGCCAGCAGCCCGGGACCCCTCCGCACTAATGAAAAACTGTTTTTT. Translated, it gives CASSPGPLRTNEKLFF.

J is TRBJ2-7 and V is TRBV6-2 or TRBV6-3; D not resolved. The CDR3 sequence is 11 residues long. V shed 8 bases and J shed 5 bases, with 10 bases lying between them. CDR1 is MNHEY and CDR2 is SVGEGT in the germline V gene. CDR3 sequence reads: CASAHLDEQYF. In nucleotides, the CDR3 is TGTGCCAGCGCCCACCTGGACGAGCAGTACTTC.

This clonotype appeared a few times. The chain is built from TRBV4-2 and TRBJ2-5; D is undetermined. The germline CDR1 and CDR2 sequences are LGHNA and YNFKEQ. The CDR3 runs to 11 residues. With 0 bases removed from V and 4 bases from J, the gap between germline ends came to 0 bases. CDR3 region: CASSQEETQYF. The CDR3 DNA sequence: TGTGCCAGCAGCCAAGAAGAGACCCAGTACTTC.

V gene TRBV6-1 combines with J gene TRBJ2-2; the D is unclear. This CDR3 region has 13 residues. Germline assignment: CDR1 MNHNS and CDR2 SASEGT. The V end was cut by 6 bases, the J end by 3 bases, with 8 bases between. CDR3 sequence reads: CASSLLDTGELFF. In DNA, the CDR3 is TGTGCCAGCAGCCTTCTCGACACCGGGGAGCTGTTTTTT.

The chain has TRBV20-1 and TRBJ1-1; no definite D call. Germline loops: CDR1 DFQATT, CDR2 SNEGSKA (reference sequence). With 3 bases removed from V and 4 bases from J, the gap between germline ends came to 12 bases. The CDR3 length is 13 residues. The DNA for the CDR3 is TGCAGTGCTAGGGTTGGGGAGGGCACTGAAGCTTTCTTT. Protein product: CSARVGEGTEAFF.

The chain employs TRBV4-3 and TRBJ2-1, with TRBD2 matching over 13 bases. Germline CDR1 is LGHNA and CDR2 is YSLEER. J was trimmed by 8 bases and V by 0 bases; bases with no gene match: 10. This CDR3 has 18 residues. CDR3 sequence (DNA): TGCGCCAGCAGCCAAGATCAACTAGCGGGAGGGCCGGGGGATGAGCAGTTCTTC. It specifies CASSQDQLAGGPGDEQFF.

The sample holds a few counts of this clonotype. The chain combines TRBV7-2 with TRBJ2-7; D may be TRBD1 (6 bases). The V gene's germline CDR1 is SGHTA and CDR2 FQGNSA. Trimming took off 5 bases at V and 6 bases at J, with 11 bases between the two ends. The CDR3 has 12 residues. The DNA for the CDR3 is TGTGCCAGCAGCGGCCGAGGGGGCGAGCAGTACTTC. It translates to CASSGRGGEQYF.

This clonotype was observed a handful of times. V is TRBV6-2 or TRBV6-3 and J is TRBJ2-7; weak D call: TRBD2 (5 bases). The V and J ends lost 3 bases and 3 bases respectively, with 12 bases between them. Germline V gives CDR1 MNHEY, CDR2 SVGEGT. The CDR3 sequence is 14 residues long. The CDR3: CASSYFGDYYEQYF. For the CDR3, the DNA is TGTGCCAGCAGTTATTTCGGGGATTACTACGAGCAGTACTTC.

The chain is built from TRBV16 and TRBJ1-1; D ambiguous. Germline loops: CDR1 KGHSY, CDR2 FQNENV. The CDR3 runs 14 residues. Trimming shortened V by 0 bases and J by 1 base, and 6 bases separated the two germline ends. CDR3 sequence: CASSQSGRNTEAFF. For the CDR3, the DNA is TGTGCCAGCAGCCAATCAGGCAGGAACACTGAAGCTTTCTTT.

This clonotype appeared a few times. The genes are TRBV27 and TRBJ2-1, with D possibly being TRBD2 (7 bases). Looked up from germline, CDR1 is MNHEY and CDR2 is SMNVEV (reference sequence). Deletions cut 5 bases from V and 2 bases from J, with 22 bases between. The CDR3 consists of 18 residues. CDR3: CASSTSRGGAPTYNEQFF. The CDR3 DNA reads as TGTGCCAGCAGTACTTCTCGTGGGGGGGCCCCAACCTACAATGAGCAGTTCTTC.

In its sample, this clonotype was seen many times. The CDR3 coding sequence is TGTGCCAGCGCTAACCCGAGGGCTGAAGCTTTCTTT. It specifies CASANPRAEAFF. V and J are TRBV6-1 and TRBJ1-1; no clear D. Germline-derived CDR1 and CDR2 are MNHNS and SASEGT. The V gene lost 8 bases and the J gene lost 6 bases, with 13 bases spanning the gap. This CDR3 region has 12 residues.

The V gene is TRBV20-1, the J gene TRBJ2-1; 10 bases map to TRBD2. Germline V gives CDR1 DFQATT, CDR2 SNEGSKA (reference sequence). The length of the CDR3 is 13 residues. The V gene end was trimmed by 6 bases and the J gene end by 9 bases; junction bases not matched to a gene: 8. The CDR3 protein is CSATLAGVGEQFF. Written as DNA, the CDR3 is TGCAGTGCCACTCTAGCGGGAGTTGGTGAGCAGTTCTTC.

V gene TRBV4-2 combines with J gene TRBJ2-3, with D perhaps TRBD2 (7 bases). Between the trimmed V and J ends, which lost 2 bases and 0 bases, there was a span of 9 bases. Germline loops: CDR1 LGHNA, CDR2 YNFKEQ. This CDR3 is built from 15 residues. CDR3 nucleotide sequence: TGTGCCAGCAGCCAACGGGGGGCCAGCACAGATACGCAGTATTTT. It yields the protein CASSQRGASTDTQYF.

This clonotype has only a few counts. This chain uses TRBV28 with TRBJ2-3, with D maybe TRBD1 (7 bases). The CDR3 length is 15 residues. CDR1 is MDHEN and CDR2 is SYDVKM in the germline V gene. Trimming removed 8 bases from V and 0 bases from J, with 15 bases in between. The CDR3 loop reads CASQNRGLSTDTQYF. In nucleotides, the CDR3 is TGTGCCAGCCAAAACAGGGGACTTAGCACAGATACGCAGTATTTT.